Shown below are 27 T cell receptor beta chains from a single sample sequenced in a study of cytomegalovirus exposure and HLA in healthy donors. With 60 Vbeta and 13 Jbeta primers, the PCR was carried out. TCRdb's copy holds only in-frame clones and misses some; the assay was immunoSEQ multiplex PCR. This sample has 160,000 or so clones, with approximately 80% found just once. The sequenced sample consisted of PBMCs. These receptors all stem from a woman aged 18-29 years in good health and CMV-seronegative.

The chain couples TRBV6-5 to TRBJ1-1; D gene uncertain. V was shortened by 0 bases and J by 0 bases, with 8 bases between the two germline ends. The CDR3 is made up of 15 amino acids. Germline CDR1 MNHEY, CDR2 SVGAGI. DNA of the CDR3: TGTGCCAGCAGTTACTCGATCACGGTGAACACTGAAGCTTTCTTT. Amino acid sequence: CASSYSITVNTEAFF.

The V and J genes are TRBV4-1 and TRBJ1-6; D gene unclear. Germline CDR1 reads MGHRA; CDR2 reads YSYEKL. V shed 0 bases and J shed 9 bases, with 9 bases lying between them. The length of the CDR3 is 14 residues. The CDR3: CASSQDGRSSPLHF. As DNA, the CDR3 is TGCGCCAGCAGCCAAGATGGTCGGAGTTCACCCCTCCACTTT.

This clone was seen a few times. The sample contains more than one DNA sequence encoding this CDR3. The rearrangement joins TRBV18 to TRBJ1-1; D is ambiguous. The germline CDR1 and CDR2 sequences are KGHSH and LQKENI. V was clipped by 3 bases and J by 2 bases, with 13 bases between them. This CDR3 is built from 15 residues. The DNA for the CDR3 is TGTGCCAGCTCACCTTTGGGCCAGGCCAACACTGAAGCTTTCTTT. This gives the protein CASSPLGQANTEAFF.

This clone was detected a few times. V gene TRBV19 combines with J gene TRBJ2-1, with TRBD2 matching over 10 bases. This CDR3 spans 15 amino acids. The trim removed 0 bases at V and 4 bases at J, leaving 0 bases unmatched. Germline CDR1 and CDR2: LNHDA and SQIVND (reference sequence). CDR3 region: CASSIELAGYNEQFF. The CDR3 DNA follows: TGTGCCAGTAGTATAGAACTAGCGGGGTACAATGAGCAGTTCTTC. Full variable domain (rest looked up from reference TRBV19 and TRBJ2-1): DGGITQSPKYLFRKEGQNVTLSCEQNLNHDAMYWYRQDPGQGLRLIYYSQIVNDFQKGDIAEGYSVSREKKESFPLTVTSAQKNPTAFYLCASSIELAGYNEQFFGPGTRLTVL.

This clone was found a few times. This chain links TRBV6-6 with TRBJ1-1, with D unclear. Germline CDR1 and CDR2: MNHNY and SVGAGI (reference sequence). The CDR3 contains 13 residues. The V gene lost 4 bases and the J gene lost 1 base, with 7 bases spanning the gap. In nucleotides, the CDR3 is TGTGCCAGCAGTTCCACAGAGAACACTGAAGCTTTCTTT. Its translation is CASSSTENTEAFF.

The chain carries TRBV6-1 and TRBJ1-4; D remains unclear. Trimming took 5 bases from V and 2 from J, leaving 9 bases between them. CDR1 and CDR2 (germline): MNHNS, SASEGT. This CDR3 comprises 14 residues. The CDR3 loop reads CASSFGGTNEKLFF. In DNA, the CDR3 is TGTGCCAGCAGTTTCGGAGGGACTAATGAAAAACTGTTTTTT.

The chain recombines TRBV7-3 with TRBJ2-3; 9 nucleotides align to TRBD2. Germline loops: CDR1 SGHTA, CDR2 FQGTGA. Trimming at V came to 5 bases and at J to 3 bases, leaving 9 bases not matched to a gene. The CDR3 is made up of 16 amino acids. This CDR3 is CASSRRVAGGTDTQYF. The CDR3 coding sequence is TGTGCCAGCAGCAGAAGGGTCGCGGGAGGGACAGATACGCAGTATTTT.

The V and J genes are TRBV6-5 and TRBJ1-2; TRBD1 might be the D (5 bases). V gave up 2 bases and J gave up 2 bases, with 12 bases separating them. The CDR3 consists of 15 residues. In germline, CDR1 is MNHEY, CDR2 SVGAGI. In nucleotides, the CDR3 is TGTGCCAGCAGTTACGATTGGGGGGACAACTATGGCTACACCTTC. Its translation is CASSYDWGDNYGYTF.

V and J are TRBV2 and TRBJ1-5, with a possible D match to TRBD1 (5 bases). The CDR3 is made up of 15 amino acids. Trimming removed 5 bases from V and 2 bases from J, with 13 bases in between. The germline V gene has CDR1 SNHLY and CDR2 FYNNEI. CDR3 residues: CASSWGGGGNQPQHF. The CDR3 DNA sequence: TGTGCCAGCAGTTGGGGTGGGGGGGGCAATCAGCCCCAGCATTTT.

V gene TRBV11-2 combines with J gene TRBJ1-2; 8 bases align to TRBD1. Germline V CDR1 and CDR2: SGHAT, FQNNGV. Unmatched junction bases numbered 10, after V lost 5 bases and J lost 2 bases. There are 16 residues in the CDR3. CDR3: CASSRWGTGANYGYTF. The CDR3 region has the DNA TGTGCCAGCAGCCGTTGGGGGACAGGAGCGAACTATGGCTACACCTTC.

The chain combines TRBV29-1 with TRBJ2-5; D ambiguous. Germline CDR1 SQVTM, CDR2 ANQGSEA. V lost 5 bases and J lost 7, with 23 bases in between. CDR3 length: 15 residues. The DNA for the CDR3 is TGCAGCGTTCTCTTTGGCGGCCTCCCCATAGGGACCCAGTACTTC. It is translated as CSVLFGGLPIGTQYF.

The rearrangement uses TRBV4-1 and TRBJ1-6; the D gene is possibly TRBD1 (6 bases). The V end was cut by 0 bases, the J end by 7 bases, with 16 bases between. This CDR3 is 17 amino acids long. Looked up from germline, CDR1 is MGHRA and CDR2 is YSYEKL. CDR3 DNA sequence: TGCGCCAGCAGCCAAGATCGAAGGGGGACGCAGAATTCACCCCTCCACTTT. It specifies CASSQDRRGTQNSPLHF.

The V call is TRBV5-8, the J call TRBJ1-5, with D hard to call. Looked up from germline, CDR1 is SGHTS and CDR2 is YDEGEE. The CDR3 has 12 residues. V was pared by 2 bases and J by 3 bases, with 3 bases between. CDR3 DNA: TGTGCCAGCAGCTTCTTCAATCAGCCCCAGCATTTT. Its protein product is CASSFFNQPQHF.

The V call is TRBV6-1, the J call TRBJ1-4; D not certain. The V end was cut by 0 bases, the J end by 1 base, with 9 bases between. Per germline, CDR1 MNHNS and CDR2 SASEGT. There are 16 residues in the CDR3. CDR3 sequence reads: CASSEAMRVTNEKLFF. The CDR3 nucleotides read TGTGCCAGCAGTGAAGCCATGCGGGTAACTAATGAAAAACTGTTTTTT.

This clone occurred once. The CDR3 is CASSPGRGGSEPQHF. Here the CDR3 DNA reads TGTGCCAGCAGCCCGGGGCGGGGGGGGAGTGAGCCCCAGCATTTT. The V and J genes are TRBV6-5 and TRBJ1-5, with a weak D call TRBD1 (5 bases). V was pared by 6 bases and J by 8 bases, with 20 bases between. The V gene's germline CDR1 is MNHEY and CDR2 SVGAGI. The CDR3 spans 15 residues.

The chain employs TRBV10-3 and TRBJ2-1; TRBD1 matches 12 bases. The CDR3 sequence is 15 residues long. Germline values: CDR1 ENHRY, CDR2 SYGVKD. V was pared by 8 bases and J by 9 bases, with 11 bases of the junction left unmatched. CDR3 sequence: CAIGNRDRGLGEQFF. The DNA of the CDR3 is TGTGCCATCGGTAACCGGGACAGGGGGCTGGGTGAGCAGTTCTTC.

This chain uses TRBV18 with TRBJ1-2; D unresolved. This CDR3 is built from 13 residues. V was clipped by 3 bases and J by 0 bases, with 5 bases between them. Germline lookup yields CDR1 KGHSH and CDR2 LQKENI. CDR3 nucleotides: TGTGCCAGCTCACCCGGGACTAACTATGGCTACACCTTC. This translates into CASSPGTNYGYTF.

The CDR3 region has the DNA TGTGCCAGCAGCTTGGACGGGGGGCCCCGCACAGATACGCAGTATTTT. As protein: CASSLDGGPRTDTQYF. The chain joins TRBV5-4 to TRBJ2-3, with a weak D call TRBD2 (7 bases). Germline V gene lookup returns CDR1 SGHNT and CDR2 YYREEE (reference sequence). V was cut by 0 bases and J by 1 base, with 12 bases left in between. This CDR3 has 16 amino acids.

The chain joins TRBV5-1 to TRBJ2-7; 9 nucleotides agree with TRBD1. Germline V gene lookup returns CDR1 SGHRS and CDR2 YFSETQ. The trim removed 3 bases at V and 3 bases at J, leaving 4 bases unmatched. This CDR3 is built from 14 residues. The CDR3 coding sequence is TGCGCCAGCAGCTCACAGGGGGCGCGCTACGAGCAGTACTTC. Translating it yields CASSSQGARYEQYF. The variable domain in full, with the rest retrieved from reference TRBV5-1 and TRBJ2-7, is KAGVTQTPRYLIKTRGQQVTLSCSPISGHRSVSWYQQTPGQGLQFLFEYFSETQRNKGNFPGRFSGRQFSNSRSEMNVSTLELGDSALYLCASSSQGARYEQYFGPGTRLTVT.

This clone was counted a single time. This chain uses TRBV11-2 with TRBJ1-2; 8 bases are shared with TRBD1. CDR1 SGHAT and CDR2 FQNNGV come from the germline V gene. The V and J ends lost 5 bases and 0 bases, in that order; junction bases with no gene match: 8. The CDR3 sequence is 16 residues long. CDR3 in DNA: TGTGCCAGCAGCGGGCGGACAGGGATAGCTAACTATGGCTACACCTTC. It encodes CASSGRTGIANYGYTF. The full variable domain, in which reference TRBV11-2 and TRBJ1-2 provide the parts outside the CDR3, is EAGVAQSPRYKIIEKRQSVAFWCNPISGHATLYWYQQILGQGPKLLIQFQNNGVVDDSQLPKDRFSAERLKGVDSTLKIQPAKLEDSAVYLCASSGRTGIANYGYTFGSGTRLTVV.

A few counts support this clone. The chain employs TRBV28 and TRBJ2-1, with 8 nucleotides matching TRBD1. This CDR3 is built from 17 residues. Per the germline V gene, CDR1 is MDHEN and CDR2 is SYDVKM. Unmatched junction bases numbered 18, after V lost 6 bases and J lost 8 bases. CDR3 loop: CASRDPPGGSRFDEQFF. In nucleotides, the CDR3 is TGTGCCAGCAGGGACCCGCCAGGGGGCAGTAGGTTCGATGAGCAGTTCTTC. Drawing the rest from reference TRBV28 and TRBJ2-1, the complete variable domain is DVKVTQSSRYLVKRTGEKVFLECVQDMDHENMFWYRQDPGLGLRLIYFSYDVKMKEKGDIPEGYSVSREKKERFSLILESASTNQTSMYLCASRDPPGGSRFDEQFFGPGTRLTVL.

V is TRBV11-2 and J is TRBJ1-4; unclear D gene. The CDR3 contains 11 residues. Trimming pared 5 bases from V and 10 bases from J, leaving 8 bases between. The germline CDR1 and CDR2 sequences are SGHAT and FQNNGV. The DNA for the CDR3 is TGTGCCAGCAGCGCAAGCCGAAAACTGTTTTTT. It specifies CASSASRKLFF.

This rearrangement joins TRBV7-3 to TRBJ2-1; D possibly corresponds to TRBD2 (6 bases). This CDR3 has 12 residues. From germline, CDR1 is SGHTA and CDR2 FQGTGA. Trimming left V 3 bases short and J 9 bases short, with 9 bases between. The CDR3 DNA reads TGTGCCAGCAGCTTGGTGGGACTTGAGCAGTTCTTC. Amino acids: CASSLVGLEQFF.

The CDR3 region is CASSPGTRSNQPQHF. The DNA for the CDR3 is TGTGCCAGCAGCCCCGGGACACGTAGCAATCAGCCCCAGCATTTT. The chain couples TRBV6-5 to TRBJ1-5; D may be TRBD1 (6 bases). Trimming removed 6 bases from V and 0 bases from J, with 12 bases in between. This CDR3 has 15 residues. Germline V gene lookup returns CDR1 MNHEY and CDR2 SVGAGI.

The genes are TRBV11-2 and TRBJ1-2; D unclear. The V gene lost 0 bases and the J gene lost 2 bases, with 10 bases spanning the gap. This CDR3 comprises 15 residues. Germline CDR1 is SGHAT and CDR2 is FQNNGV. CDR3 sequence (DNA): TGTGCCAGCAGCTTAGATCGGAGGAGGAACTATGGCTACACCTTC. Its protein is CASSLDRRRNYGYTF.

The V call is TRBV7-9, the J call TRBJ2-7; TRBD1 agrees at 9 bases. The CDR3 runs to 17 residues. In germline, CDR1 is SEHNR, CDR2 FQNEAQ (reference sequence). V lost 5 bases, J lost 0 bases, and 11 bases stayed unmatched. CDR3 sequence reads: CASSAQNRGRSSYEQYF. In DNA, the CDR3 is TGTGCCAGCAGCGCCCAAAACAGGGGGCGAAGCTCCTACGAGCAGTACTTC. Complete variable domain (other parts from reference TRBV7-9 and TRBJ2-7): DTGVSQNPRHKITKRGQNVTFRCDPISEHNRLYWYRQTLGQGPEFLTYFQNEAQLEKSRLLSDRFSAERPKGSFSTLEIQRTEQGDSAMYLCASSAQNRGRSSYEQYFGPGTRLTVT.

The chain links TRBV30 to TRBJ2-1; a weak D match, TRBD1 (6 bases). Germline V gene lookup returns CDR1 GTSNPN and CDR2 SVGIG (reference sequence). V lost 3 bases, J lost 3 bases, and 9 bases lay in between. The CDR3 covers 13 residues. CDR3 nucleotides: TGTGCCTGGAGGCAGGGGTTCTACAATGAGCAGTTCTTC. Its protein is CAWRQGFYNEQFF.